A single T cell receptor beta chain is shown here with its context. This CDR3 region has 14 residues. Trimming took 4 bases from V and 2 from J, leaving 11 bases between them. Germline-derived CDR1 and CDR2 are SGHNT and YENEEA. This specimen belongs to a study of identical twins. TCRdb reprocessed the 5' RACE reads with MiXCR, giving one entry per CDR3 protein. The table has 430,000 or so distinct CDR3 sequences, 20% to 30% seen once. These data also featured in a second study, about T cells expressing NK-cell markers.

The sequencing sample was made of CD4+ T cells sorted from blood. The chain links TRBV11-3 to TRBJ2-5, with TRBD1 as a possible D gene (5 bases). This TCR derives from a young woman in good health. For the CDR3, the DNA is TGTGCCAGCAGCTATCGACAGAGGCAAGAGACCCAGTACTTC. Its translation: CASSYRQRQETQYF.